These 9 T cell receptor beta chains share one sample of origin, sequenced in a study of vaccination and CD4 T cells after COVID-19. The Oncomine TCR Beta short-read assay sequenced DNA from cultured CD4+ T cells. TCRdb fed the PCR reads into MiXCR, producing one record per CDR3 protein. Here the sample spans some 3,100 distinct CDR3 sequences, around 81% being singletons. For these TCRs, the target antigens are not known. Treatment described: approximately nine-day PBMC culture with coronavirus spike peptide pools or control peptides (ViraFEST assay). Sequencing was performed on CD4+ T cells from blood, cultured in vitro. These receptors all come from a human donor who had recovered from COVID-19.

The CDR3 protein is CASSFASSPGDTEAFF. CDR3 sequence (DNA): TGTGCCAGCAGCTTCGCCTCCTCCCCAGGGGACACTGAAGCTTTCTTT. V usage is TRBV7-3 and J usage is TRBJ1-1, with a tentative D call TRBD1 (6 bases). This CDR3 comprises 16 residues. V was shortened by 3 bases and J by 3 bases, with 17 bases between the two germline ends. Germline lookup yields CDR1 SGHTA and CDR2 FQGTGA.

The chain carries TRBV6-4 and TRBJ1-4, with a tentative D call TRBD1 (5 bases). Trimming pared 0 bases from V and 7 bases from J, leaving 15 bases between. Per germline, CDR1 MRHNA and CDR2 SNTAGT. The CDR3 contains 16 residues. This CDR3 is CASSDSGPNGGEKLFF. The CDR3 nucleotides are TGTGCCAGCAGTGACTCCGGGCCTAACGGGGGTGAAAAACTGTTTTTT.

The V gene is TRBV27, the J gene TRBJ1-2; perhaps TRBD1 as D (5 bases). The CDR3 loop spans 12 amino acids. Germline lookup yields CDR1 MNHEY and CDR2 SMNVEV (reference sequence). The V gene lost 0 bases and the J gene lost 11 bases, with 10 bases spanning the gap. This CDR3 is CASSLSGGEYTF. CDR3 bases: TGTGCCAGCAGTTTATCGGGGGGGGAGTACACCTTC.

The chain is built from TRBV3-1 and TRBJ2-1; TRBD2 matches at 10 bases. Germline CDR1 LGHDT, CDR2 YNNKEL (reference sequence). The CDR3 has 13 residues. V lost 3 bases to trimming and J lost 10 bases; unmatched junction nucleotides: 3. CDR3 amino acids: CASSHLAGEEQFF. CDR3 DNA sequence: TGTGCCAGCAGCCATCTAGCGGGGGAAGAGCAGTTCTTC.

V and J are TRBV7-9 and TRBJ1-3, with TRBD1 as a possible D gene (5 bases). V shed 4 bases and J shed 4 bases, with 14 bases lying between them. CDR1 and CDR2 (germline): SEHNR, FQNEAQ (reference sequence). This CDR3 comprises 15 residues. CDR3 coding DNA: TGTGCCAGCAGCTCGGGTCAGGGCTCCGGAAACACCATATATTTT. This codes for CASSSGQGSGNTIYF.

This sequence joins TRBV24-1 and TRBJ2-2, with 10 positions matching TRBD1. The CDR3 contains 14 residues. The V and J ends lost 7 bases and 5 bases, in that order; junction bases with no gene match: 3. Germline assignment: CDR1 KGHDR and CDR2 SFDVKD. The CDR3 loop is CATRGQGQTGELFF. CDR3 sequence (DNA): TGTGCCACCAGGGGACAGGGGCAAACCGGGGAGCTGTTTTTT.

The gene calls are TRBV5-4 and TRBJ2-5; 8 bases agree with TRBD1. Germline V gene data show CDR1 as SGHNT and CDR2 as YYREEE (reference sequence). The CDR3 sequence is 18 residues long. J gave up 4 bases and V 4 bases, and 18 bases lay outside the gene matches. The CDR3 sequence is CASSVPGTGSGGSETQYF. The CDR3 DNA sequence: TGTGCCAGCAGCGTTCCCGGGACAGGTAGTGGAGGTTCAGAGACCCAGTACTTC.

J is TRBJ1-1 and V is TRBV20-1, with D maybe TRBD1 (5 bases). This CDR3 is 14 amino acids long. V was trimmed by 7 bases and J by 1 base, leaving 16 bases between them. The germline CDR1 and CDR2 sequences are DFQATT and SNEGSKA (reference sequence). The CDR3 protein is CSVFRGAGNTEAFF. CDR3 sequence (DNA): TGCAGTGTGTTTCGAGGGGCCGGGAACACTGAAGCTTTCTTT.

This clonotype was counted only a few times. The chain uses TRBV2 and TRBJ1-2; TRBD1 might be the D (5 bases). Looked up from germline, CDR1 is SNHLY and CDR2 is FYNNEI. The CDR3 loop spans 14 amino acids. The V and J ends lost 6 bases and 8 bases respectively, with 19 bases between them. CDR3 in DNA: TGTGCCAGCAGCTCGACCTCAGGGTTGGGCGGCTACACCTTC. Translated: CASSSTSGLGGYTF.